This entry lists 27 T cell receptor beta chains sequenced from one sample in a study of post-analysis software for immune sequencing data (dated by TCRdb to the mid-2010s). No antigens are known for them. Study-level results and caveats: Patients showed significantly higher frequencies than controls for roughly five TRBV segments, among them TRBV5-6, TRBV5-1 and TRBV20-1.

Libraries were constructed by PCR. Sequencing took place on an Illumina HiSeq 2500. Unique molecular identifiers were incorporated into TCR beta cDNA libraries to reduce PCR and sequencing biases. In-frame beta chains were kept once TCRdb had trimmed the public reads at Q25 with fastp and called clones with MiXCR. One record per CDR3 amino acid sequence lists the most common genes and DNA. The sample yields roughly 170,000 distinct CDR3 sequences; 30% were counted once. Approximately 1.5% of the sample lies in the top ten. Sequenced material: blood. Every receptor here comes from a girl aged 5 to 17 with multiple sclerosis.

On this clonotype itself: A much larger clone lies one base from this, so it may be a read error. The chain uses TRBV12-3 or TRBV12-4 and TRBJ2-7; D remains unclear. CDR3 size: 11 residues. CDR3 nucleotide sequence: TGTGCCAGCAGTTTTACGTACGGGCAGTACTTC. This translates into CASSFTYGQYF.

Only one count was recorded for this clonotype. The CDR3 DNA follows: TGTGCCAGCAGCTTAGGAGCGGGAGGGGCAGATACGCAGTATTTT. Translating gives CASSLGAGGADTQYF. The chain carries TRBV13 and TRBJ2-3, with TRBD2 identical over 10 bases. The length of the CDR3 is 15 residues. Germline V gene lookup returns CDR1 PRHDT and CDR2 FYEKMQ (reference sequence). After removal of 0 bases from V and 4 bases from J, the junction contained 1 base not matched to a gene.

This clonotype appeared many times. The J gene is TRBJ2-1, the V gene TRBV7-9; perhaps TRBD2 as D (5 bases). Germline loops: CDR1 SEHNR, CDR2 FQNEAQ (reference sequence). Trimming took off 4 bases at V and 7 bases at J, with 17 bases between the two ends. The CDR3 sequence is 15 residues long. Here the CDR3 reads CASSSARGSWNEQFF. DNA for the CDR3: TGTGCCAGCAGCTCCGCCCGGGGTTCATGGAATGAGCAGTTCTTC.

This clonotype has only a few counts. J is TRBJ2-3 and V is TRBV20-1; D is perhaps TRBD2 (6 bases). Germline values: CDR1 DFQATT, CDR2 SNEGSKA (reference sequence). The CDR3 is made up of 14 amino acids. V lost 3 bases and J lost 4, with 14 bases in between. As DNA, the CDR3 is TGCAGTGCTAGTAGGAGCGGGCGGGCAGATACGCAGTATTTT. This sequence encodes CSASRSGRADTQYF.

The genes are TRBV12-3 or TRBV12-4 and TRBJ2-7; 12 nucleotides align to TRBD2. V was clipped by 2 bases and J by 1 base; unmatched bases: 12. The CDR3 runs 19 residues. The CDR3 DNA follows: TGTGCCAGCAGTTTACGACTAGCGGGAGAAAAGGGTGTATCCTACGAGCAGTACTTC. It specifies CASSLRLAGEKGVSYEQYF.

This clonotype was seen many times. CDR3 region: CATSRVQGVDYGYTF. CDR3 coding DNA: TGTGCCACCAGCAGAGTCCAGGGGGTCGACTATGGCTACACCTTC. The gene calls are TRBV15 and TRBJ1-2; 7 bases are shared with TRBD1. The V segment lost 1 base and the J segment 3 bases; nucleotides outside the gene matches: 5. This CDR3 region has 15 residues. CDR1 and CDR2 (germline): LNHNV, YYDKDF (reference sequence).

Comments on this clonotype: Given a much more abundant clone one base away, this may be a read error. V is TRBV12-3 or TRBV12-4 and J is TRBJ2-1; D is uncertain. The CDR3 consists of 15 residues. The V gene lost 3 bases and the J gene lost 4 bases, with 13 bases spanning the gap. CDR3 loop: CASSFVLSPYNEQFF. DNA for the CDR3: TGTGCCAGCAGTTTTGTTCTGTCCCCTTACAATGAGCAGTTCTTC.

A word on this clonotype: A clone one base away is much larger, so this may be a read error. J is TRBJ2-5 and V is TRBV12-3 or TRBV12-4; TRBD1 aligns across 8 bases. The CDR3 has 14 residues. V trimming: 7 bases; J trimming: 2 bases; junction bases outside the gene matches: 6. The CDR3 DNA is TGTGCCAGCAACAGGGGGGCGACACAAGAGACCCAGTACTTC. It specifies CASNRGATQETQYF.

As concerns this clonotype: A read error may explain this, as a much larger clone is one base away. V usage is TRBV7-9 and J usage is TRBJ1-2; D remains ambiguous. This CDR3 comprises 13 residues. Germline-derived CDR1 and CDR2 are SEHNR and FQNEAQ (reference sequence). The CDR3: CAGSLMSYYGYTF. In DNA form, the CDR3 reads TGTGCCGGCAGCTTGATGTCTTACTATGGCTACACCTTC.

As concerns this clonotype: A read error is possible here, since a much larger clone lies one base away. The chain employs TRBV29-1 and TRBJ1-4; no reliable D call. V lost 0 bases and J lost 7, with 12 bases in between. In germline, CDR1 is SQVTM, CDR2 ANQGSEA. There are 14 residues in the CDR3. The CDR3 loop reads CSVEDGGSGEKLFF. The CDR3 nucleotides are TGCAGCGTTGAAGATGGCGGGAGCGGTGAAAAACTGTTTTTT.

The rearrangement joins TRBV10-3 to TRBJ1-3; D gene ambiguous. The CDR3 length is 12 residues. V lost 4 bases, J lost 6 bases, and 7 bases lay in between. Looked up from germline, CDR1 is ENHRY and CDR2 is SYGVKD. As DNA, the CDR3 is TGTGCCATCAGTGCGGACGAAAACACCATATATTTT. Its protein product is CAISADENTIYF.

V usage is TRBV20-1 and J usage is TRBJ2-3; the match to TRBD2 covers 9 bases. The CDR3 covers 13 residues. Germline V gene sequence: CDR1 DFQATT, CDR2 SNEGSKA (reference sequence). The V segment lost 0 bases and the J segment 10 bases; nucleotides outside the gene matches: 5. The CDR3 sequence is CSAREVAGAAQYF. DNA for the CDR3: TGCAGTGCTAGAGAGGTAGCGGGAGCTGCGCAGTATTTT.

Only a few counts were recorded for this clonotype. The chain employs TRBV12-3 or TRBV12-4 and TRBJ2-7, with TRBD1 identical over 9 bases. This CDR3 has 14 amino acids. Losses at the gene ends were 6 bases for V and 6 bases for J; bases not matched to a gene: 9. In nucleotides, the CDR3 is TGTGCCAGCAGCGATAGGGACAGGGCATCCGAGCAGTACTTC. The encoded protein is CASSDRDRASEQYF.

This clonotype was found many times. The chain joins TRBV7-9 to TRBJ2-5; 9 positions agree with TRBD2. Germline-derived CDR1 and CDR2 are SEHNR and FQNEAQ (reference sequence). This CDR3 region has 15 residues. The junction had 6 bases not matched to a gene; V was cut back by 4 bases and J by 3 bases. CDR3 coding DNA: TGTGCCAGCAGCTCAAGACTAGCGGCGAAAGAGACCCAGTACTTC. Translating gives CASSSRLAAKETQYF.

The rearrangement joins TRBV12-3 or TRBV12-4 to TRBJ2-3; a weak D match, TRBD2 (5 bases). Trimming shortened V by 3 bases and J by 0 bases, and 7 bases separated the two germline ends. The CDR3 runs 14 residues. CDR3 sequence reads: CASSFEGSTDTQYF. In DNA, the CDR3 is TGTGCCAGCAGTTTTGAGGGCAGCACAGATACGCAGTATTTT.

This clonotype was seen only a few times. The chain recombines TRBV19 with TRBJ2-1; D might be TRBD1 (6 bases). The CDR3 has 14 amino acids. Trimming left V 5 bases short and J 9 bases short, with 17 bases between. The V gene's germline CDR1 is LNHDA and CDR2 SQIVND (reference sequence). The CDR3: CASSRQGSRGEQFF. The CDR3 DNA reads TGTGCCAGTAGTCGGCAGGGGTCGCGTGGTGAGCAGTTCTTC.

CDR3 bases: TGTGCCAGCAGGGAGGTCAATCAGCCCCAGCATTTT. It yields the protein CASREVNQPQHF. J is TRBJ1-5 and V is TRBV6-6; no clear D gene. Trimming shortened V by 6 bases and J by 3 bases, and 6 bases separated the two germline ends. This CDR3 region has 12 residues. The germline CDR1 and CDR2 sequences are MNHNY and SVGAGI (reference sequence).

This clonotype came up many times. The CDR3 spells CASDKGGLIRSGQFF. For the CDR3, the DNA is TGTGCCAGCGATAAGGGCGGGCTAATCCGGTCGGGGCAGTTCTTC. The chain uses TRBV11-2 and TRBJ2-1, with TRBD2 as a possible D gene (5 bases). The CDR3 has 15 residues. Per the germline V gene, CDR1 is SGHAT and CDR2 is FQNNGV. Trimming removed 8 bases from V and 12 bases from J, with 26 bases in between.

This clonotype was counted many times. This chain links TRBV20-1 with TRBJ2-7; 7 bases line up with TRBD1. Germline-derived CDR1 and CDR2 are DFQATT and SNEGSKA (reference sequence). The CDR3 contains 15 residues. Trimming cost V 1 base and J 3 bases; bases outside gene matches: 9. The CDR3 DNA follows: TGCAGTGCTAGAGCCAAATCCGACAGGGACTACGAGCAGTACTTC. It specifies CSARAKSDRDYEQYF.

In this sample, this clonotype turned up a few times. This rearrangement joins TRBV2 to TRBJ2-1; 7 nucleotides align to TRBD1. This CDR3 has 15 residues. Germline lookup yields CDR1 SNHLY and CDR2 FYNNEI. V shed 6 bases, J shed 3 bases, and the junction held 8 bases outside the gene matches. The CDR3 region has the DNA TGTGCCAGCAGGATAACAGGGGCGATCTACAATGAGCAGTTCTTC. Translating it yields CASRITGAIYNEQFF.

In regard to this clonotype: Possible read error: a much larger clone is one base away. This chain joins TRBV5-1 and TRBJ2-3, with D hard to call. In germline, CDR1 is SGHRS, CDR2 YFSETQ. The CDR3 has 13 residues. Here the CDR3 DNA reads TGCGCCAGCAGCTTGGCTCCAGCAGATGCGCAGTATTTT. Translation gives CASSLAPADAQYF.

Here the CDR3 reads CSARGRARLATVSYEQYF. As DNA, the CDR3 is TGCAGTGCTAGGGGCAGGGCACGGCTAGCGACCGTCTCCTACGAGCAGTACTTC. V and J are TRBV20-1 and TRBJ2-7, with D perhaps matching TRBD2 (6 bases). The CDR3 consists of 18 residues. V shed 3 bases and J shed 0 bases, with 24 bases lying between them. Germline-derived CDR1 and CDR2 are DFQATT and SNEGSKA (reference sequence).

The chain has TRBV7-7 and TRBJ2-4; perhaps D is TRBD1 or TRBD2 (5 bases each). V lost 5 bases to trimming and J lost 13 bases, with 18 bases between them. From germline, CDR1 is SSHAT and CDR2 FNYEAQ (reference sequence). CDR3 length equals 13 residues. The CDR3 coding sequence is TGTGCCAGCAGCCGGACACTAGGCAATGAGCAGTACTTC. As protein: CASSRTLGNEQYF.

This rearrangement joins TRBV7-9 to TRBJ2-5; a weak D match, TRBD2 (5 bases). CDR1 is SEHNR and CDR2 is FQNEAQ in the germline V gene (reference sequence). The CDR3 consists of 15 residues. V lost 2 bases and J 3 bases, leaving 13 bases between the germline ends. The CDR3 spells CASSLTLKREETQYF. The CDR3 DNA sequence: TGTGCCAGCAGCTTAACCCTAAAGAGGGAAGAGACCCAGTACTTC.

This clonotype was found many times. The chain has TRBV6-2 or TRBV6-3 and TRBJ2-7; D perhaps matches TRBD2 (6 bases). CDR1 and CDR2 (germline): MNHEY, SVGEGT. The CDR3 covers 15 residues. V dropped 2 bases and J dropped 3 bases, with 14 bases sitting between them. This CDR3 is CASSYGASAYYEQYF. The CDR3 bases are TGTGCCAGCAGTTACGGCGCTAGCGCGTACTACGAGCAGTACTTC.

This clonotype was observed many times. The rearrangement links TRBV15 to TRBJ2-7, with TRBD2 matching 7 bases. Germline lookup yields CDR1 LNHNV and CDR2 YYDKDF (reference sequence). The V gene end was trimmed by 3 bases and the J gene end by 2 bases; junction bases not matched to a gene: 7. The CDR3 sequence is 15 residues long. The CDR3 here is CATSSGLGGTYEQYF. The CDR3 bases are TGTGCCACCAGCAGTGGGCTGGGGGGGACCTACGAGCAGTACTTC.

This clonotype turned up a few times. The CDR3 nucleotides read TGTGCCAGCAGCCACCCTCTAGGACAGGGGGGAAACGAGCAGTACTTC. Translation gives CASSHPLGQGGNEQYF. V and J are TRBV7-9 and TRBJ2-4, with 10 nucleotides matching TRBD1. With the DNA end fitting TRBJ2-7 better, the J assignment may be wrong. The CDR3 totals 16 residues. Germline V gene lookup returns CDR1 SEHNR and CDR2 FQNEAQ (reference sequence).